Listed below are T cell receptor beta chains from one sample, sequenced in a study of pediatric ulcerative colitis. Using immunoSEQ multiplex PCR, the repertoire was profiled, and TCRdb retains in-frame clones only, with some absent. The repertoire has tens of thousands of clones, 75% to 90% of them found once; the top ten carry approximately 1.5%. The sample consisted of blood. These TCRs come from a boy between 10 and 17 years old who was a control in a study of pediatric ulcerative colitis. Each CDR3 is given with its conserved first and last residue. The D gene is left open where the match is weak. The size entry is marked missing in some rows and otherwise reads once, few, many or a size class.

D gene,J gene,V gene,clone size,CDR3 DNA,CDR3 protein
.,TRBJ1-5,TRBV5-8,.,TGTGCCAGCAGCTTGTATGGGGTTGGAAGCAATCAGCCCCAGCATTTT,CASSLYGVGSNQPQHF
.,TRBJ2-7,TRBV6-1,.,TGTGCCAGCAGTGAGGACTTAGGCAGGGGAGGCTCCTACGAGCAGTACTTC,CASSEDLGRGGSYEQYF
.,TRBJ1-5,TRBV19,.,TGTGCCAGTAGTACCGCCGGGGCGCAGCCCCAGCATTTT,CASSTAGAQPQHF
.,TRBJ2-1,TRBV7-9,once,TGTGCCAGCAGCCAACGGGGAAACAATGAGCAGTTCTTC,CASSQRGNNEQFF
TRBD1,TRBJ2-2,TRBV19,.,TGTGCCAGTAGTACGGCGGACAGGTCTGTGGAGCTGTTTTTT,CASSTADRSVELFF
.,TRBJ1-5,TRBV6-5,.,TGTGCCAGCAGTTCGAAAGGTATCGGCAATCAGCCCCAGCATTTT,CASSSKGIGNQPQHF
.,TRBJ2-7,TRBV11-2,.,TGTGCCAGCAGCTTAGGGACACCAGCCTACGAGCAGTACTTC,CASSLGTPAYEQYF
.,TRBJ2-7,TRBV9,.,TGTGCCAGCAGCCAAGGGGGGTTGAGCCGACACGAGCAGTACTTC,CASSQGGLSRHEQYF
.,TRBJ2-1,TRBV7-6,.,TGTGCCAGCAGCTTAGACTGGACCCCCTACAATGAGCAGTTCTTC,CASSLDWTPYNEQFF
.,TRBJ2-7,TRBV19,.,TGTGCCAGTAGTGCAGGTTTTAGCGAGCAGTACTTC,CASSAGFSEQYF
TRBD2,TRBJ2-7,TRBV10-2,once,TGCGCCAGCAGTCTAGCGGGGCTCTACTACGAGCAGTACTTC,CASSLAGLYYEQYF
.,TRBJ1-5,TRBV2,.,TGTGCCAGCAGTATAGTGGGTCTCAATCAGCCCCAGCATTTT,CASSIVGLNQPQHF
.,TRBJ2-5,TRBV9,.,TGTGCCAGCAGCCCGGCGCCCCAGTACTTC,CASSPAPQYF
.,TRBJ1-1,TRBV5-1,.,TGCGCCAGCAGCCCCCGGGACCCCGGGACTGAAGCTTTCTTT,CASSPRDPGTEAFF
TRBD2,TRBJ2-7,TRBV7-9,few,TGTGCCAGCAGCTTAGGTGGACTAGCCGATAAATTC,CASSLGGLADKF
TRBD1,TRBJ1-5,TRBV5-8,.,TGTGCCAGCAGCTTTACCGGGACAGGGTCCGGTCAGCCCCAGCATTTT,CASSFTGTGSGQPQHF
.,TRBJ2-3,TRBV5-4,.,TGTGCCAGCAGCTTGGCCGGGGCAACAGATACGCAGTATTTT,CASSLAGATDTQYF
.,TRBJ1-5,TRBV28,once,TGTGCCAGCAGTTTAGGTCTAGCCCAGCATTTT,CASSLGLAQHF
.,TRBJ1-2,TRBV10-3,few,TGTGCCATCAGTGAGTCTACGCTTCGCGGGACAACGTATGGCTACACCTTC,CAISESTLRGTTYGYTF
.,TRBJ1-4,TRBV7-8,.,TGTGCCAGCAGCTTAGCAGGAGGGGAGGGTGAAAAACTGTTTTTT,CASSLAGGEGEKLFF
TRBD2,TRBJ2-7,TRBV6-5,.,TGTGCCAGCAGGGGGACTAGCGGGAGCCCCTACGAGCAGTACTTC,CASRGTSGSPYEQYF
.,TRBJ1-1,TRBV6-6,.,TGTGCCAGCAGTTATGTAGAGAACACTGAAGCTTTCTTT,CASSYVENTEAFF
TRBD2,TRBJ2-3,TRBV19,.,TGTGCCAGTATAAGGACTAGCGGGGGGGCCGGGGATACGCAGTATTTT,CASIRTSGGAGDTQYF
.,TRBJ2-7,TRBV6-5,.,TGTGCCAGCTCGGGCCTATCCTACGAGCAGTACTTC,CASSGLSYEQYF
.,TRBJ2-1,TRBV5-6,.,TGTGCCAGCAGCTTGCGGGAGCCCTCCTACAATGAGCAGTTCTTC,CASSLREPSYNEQFF
TRBD2,TRBJ2-3,TRBV7-3,.,TGTGCCAGCAGCTTATTCAGGCTAGCGGGGGCCCCAGCGGGTACGCAGTATTTT,CASSLFRLAGAPAGTQYF
TRBD1,TRBJ2-1,TRBV14,.,TGTGCCAGCAGACCTACCGGGACAGGGATCTACAATGAGCAGTTCTTC,CASRPTGTGIYNEQFF
.,TRBJ2-5,TRBV25-1,few,TGTGCCAGCAGTGAATGGGCAGATGGGCCCGAGACCCAGTACTTC,CASSEWADGPETQYF
.,TRBJ2-3,TRBV5-1,few,TGCGCCAGCAGCTTTACGGATACGCAGTATTTT,CASSFTDTQYF
.,TRBJ2-1,TRBV6-6,.,TGTGCCAGCAGTCTTCCGAGTGAGCAGTTCTTC,CASSLPSEQFF
TRBD1,TRBJ2-2,TRBV13,.,TGTGCCAGCAGCCTCGGACAGGACGGGTACGGGGAGCTGTTTTTT,CASSLGQDGYGELFF
.,TRBJ1-1,TRBV5-1,.,TGCGCCAGCAGCTTGGACAGGGACCGTGAAGCTTTCTTT,CASSLDRDREAFF
TRBD1,TRBJ1-4,TRBV5-5,.,TGTGCCAGCAGCCAAGGACAGGGGTTGGAAAAACTGTTTTTT,CASSQGQGLEKLFF
TRBD2,TRBJ2-1,TRBV6-4,few,TGTGCCAGCAGCGGTAGCGGGAGTAGCTACAATGAGCAGTTCTTC,CASSGSGSSYNEQFF
.,TRBJ2-2,TRBV23-1,.,TGCGCCAGCAGTCATCGTTGGGGCCTGAACACCGGGGAGCTGTTTTTT,CASSHRWGLNTGELFF
.,TRBJ2-4,TRBV5-6,.,TGTGCCAGCAGCTTGGTATACGAGGGGGCCAAAAACATTCAGTACTTC,CASSLVYEGAKNIQYF
.,TRBJ1-1,TRBV5-4,.,TGTGCCAGCCGCAGAGCAAACACTGAAGCTTTCTTT,CASRRANTEAFF